This T cell receptor (beta chain) is drawn from a study of cytomegalovirus exposure and HLA in healthy donors. The wider study: Out of about 190 million T cells, an earlier analysis found 117 million unique TCR beta sequences in total. Whole-study results and caveats: Most likely, a cluster of highly shared sequence variants arose as a sequencing artifact.

CDR1 SGHDT and CDR2 YYEEEE come from the germline V gene. The CDR3 runs 13 residues. The V and J ends lost 3 bases and 1 base respectively, with 7 bases between them. Notes on this clone: The antigen remains unidentified. This same CDR3 is encoded by further DNA sequences in the sample.

The PCR was carried out with 60 Vbeta primers and 13 Jbeta primers. Generated by immunoSEQ multiplex PCR, the TCRdb table keeps only in-frame clones and is missing some. Its clone listing holds 100,000 to 150,000 clones. The receptor comes from a woman aged 40-49 years in good health and CMV-seronegative. The sample consisted of PBMCs. The gene calls are TRBV5-6 and TRBJ1-2, with a possible D match to TRBD1 (5 bases). The CDR3 sequence: CASSSQGNYGYTF. The CDR3 DNA reads as TGTGCCAGCAGCTCCCAGGGTAACTATGGCTACACCTTC.